The text below deals with one TCR beta chain. Its binding antigen is unknown. Base quality data are lacking; no much larger clone is found one base away. CDR1 and CDR2 were assigned from the germline V gene as MDHEN and SYDVKM. From the cysteine through the phenylalanine, the CDR3 covers 16 amino acids. Only CDR3 DNA remains: 48 bases, in frame from the first base. For this chain, trimming is 6 bases at the V end and 4 bases at the J end, and the number of junction bases without a gene match is 6. What the time point label conveys for this sample: peripheral blood 6 weeks after treatment start. A cohort of around 29 patients with locally advanced or metastatic urothelial carcinoma, treated at Memorial Sloan Kettering on a trial protocol, was included. Peripheral blood mononuclear cells were collected from each patient pretreatment and during treatment, giving between 1 and 8 total time points per patient. The Qiagen DNeasy Blood extraction kit was used to purify genomic DNA from total PBMCs and tumor samples. PBMCs were collected pretreatment and during treatment, and were isolated and stored as previously described.

This entry is derived from a study of PD-L1 blockade in urothelial cancer (dated 2017 in TCRdb). Describing the broader study: Every patient began therapy in the mid-2010s and was given atezolizumab 1,200 mg intravenously every 3 weeks. Twenty-five of 29 patients were males with bladder-origin urothelial cancer, and about 60% of the roughly 29 reported a prior smoking history. An ECOG performance status of 0 or 1 was recorded for the patients, and 0 to 3 prior chemotherapy regimens had been received by the patients. Blood samples were analyzed 3 weeks after the start of treatment (second dose) and 6 weeks after the start of treatment. Blood samples gave median yields of approximately 130,000 T cells and more than 80,000 unique TCRs, along with a median clonality of about 0.084. An exploratory multi-omic analysis was conducted of the somatic, immune and clinical correlates of response to PD-L1 blockade with atezolizumab in urothelial cancer. Pretreatment tumor samples and matched peripheral blood, collected serially before and after atezolizumab treatment, underwent TCR sequencing. Progression-free survival longer than 6 months counted as durable clinical benefit, and TCR features were additionally tested against both progression-free and overall survival. In the same patients, pretreatment tumors underwent whole exome sequencing and RNA sequencing in addition to TCR sequencing. Eight to ten patients achieved durable clinical benefit and approximately 20 did not. Pretreatment blood TCR-seq was available for about 27 patients, at least one posttreatment blood collection was obtained for around 25 patients, and tumor TCR-seq was available for around 25 patients. What the authors observed across the whole study: Among patients with durable benefit, tumor-associated TCR clones showed greater expansion in peripheral blood 3 weeks after treatment started (n ≈ 22, p = 0.022). Small sample size (n ≈ 30) and many exploratory analyses mean the results are intended to be hypothesis-generating. A pretreatment peripheral blood TCR clonality below the median was linked to improved progression-free and overall survival.

Synthetic TCR analog templates were spiked into each PCR to estimate absolute template abundance from read counts. The immunoSEQ assay used bias-controlled V and J gene primers to amplify TCRbeta CDR3 regions from genomic DNA. Rearranged TCRbeta segments were sequenced at approximately 20X coverage. The study's processing was this. Sequencing errors were corrected by clustering and CDR3s were annotated against IMGT to assign V, D and J genes. Downstream analyses used only productive TCRbeta rearrangements and left out out-of-frame or stop-codon sequences. Clonality was calculated as one minus the Shannon entropy normalized by the log of the number of unique productive sequences. Fisher's exact test with Benjamini-Hochberg correction, using a cutoff of adjusted p below 0.01, was how clones that differed between time points or between blood and tumor were identified. The table was pulled from immuneACCESS by TCRdb, which kept in-frame rearrangements only. Such tables lose some clones; where checked, under half of the loss comes from unresolved V genes, and the rest has no known cause. V, J and clone size are taken as reported in that table, and D and trimming were inferred from the DNA itself. This sample lists 45,000 to 55,000 clones; around 88% were detected once. Of the sample, about 10% falls within the top ten clones.

This material consisted of PBMCs, taken around atezolizumab (anti-PD-L1) treatment. The V and J genes are TRBV28 and TRBJ2-5, and TRBD2 aligns with 15 junction nucleotides. The TCR comes from a man between 60 and 75 years old with urothelial cancer. CDR3 region: CASSGTSGGPIETQYF. The DNA sequence follows: TGTGCCAGCAGCGGGACTAGCGGGGGGCCAATAGAGACCCAGTACTTC.